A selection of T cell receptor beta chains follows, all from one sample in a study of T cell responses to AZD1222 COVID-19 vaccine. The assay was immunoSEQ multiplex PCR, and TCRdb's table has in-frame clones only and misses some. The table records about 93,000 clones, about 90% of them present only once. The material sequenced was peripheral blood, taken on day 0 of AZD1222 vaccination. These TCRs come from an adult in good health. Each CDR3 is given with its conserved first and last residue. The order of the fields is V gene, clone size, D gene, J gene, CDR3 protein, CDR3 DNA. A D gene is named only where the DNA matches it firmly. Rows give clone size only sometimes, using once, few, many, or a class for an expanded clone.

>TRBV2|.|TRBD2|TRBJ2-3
CASSRTSGRVDTQYF
TGTGCCAGCAGTAGGACTAGCGGGAGAGTAGATACGCAGTATTTT
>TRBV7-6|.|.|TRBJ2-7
CASSLGGSEQYF
TGTGCCAGCAGCTTAGGAGGGAGCGAGCAGTACTTC
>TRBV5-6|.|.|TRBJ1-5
CASSLAGGSQPQHF
TGTGCCAGCAGCTTGGCCGGGGGCAGCCAGCCCCAGCATTTT
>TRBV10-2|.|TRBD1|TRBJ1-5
CASQDRDYQPQHF
TGCGCCAGCCAAGACAGGGACTATCAGCCCCAGCATTTT
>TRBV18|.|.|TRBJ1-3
CASSPQGNTIYF
TGTGCCAGCTCACCCCAGGGAAACACCATATATTTT
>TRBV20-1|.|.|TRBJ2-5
CSAVKETQYF
TGCAGTGCCGTCAAAGAGACCCAGTACTTC
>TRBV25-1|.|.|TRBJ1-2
CASSEWTAAYGYTF
TGTGCCAGCAGTGAATGGACAGCTGCCTATGGCTACACCTTC
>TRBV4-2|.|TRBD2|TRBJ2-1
CASSLLLAGGVDEQFF
TGTGCCAGCAGCTTATTACTAGCGGGAGGTGTTGATGAGCAGTTCTTC
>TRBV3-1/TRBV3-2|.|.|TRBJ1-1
CASSQASNTEAFF
TGTGCCAGCAGCCAAGCTTCCAACACTGAAGCTTTCTTT
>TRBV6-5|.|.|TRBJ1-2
CATQLNYGYTF
TGTGCCACCCAGCTAAACTATGGCTACACCTTC
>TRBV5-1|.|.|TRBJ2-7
CASSLWGKGSSYEQYF
TGCGCCAGCAGCTTGTGGGGGAAGGGTAGCTCCTACGAGCAGTACTTC
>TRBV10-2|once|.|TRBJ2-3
CASSEANRADTQYF
TGCGCCAGCAGTGAGGCTAACAGGGCAGATACGCAGTATTTT
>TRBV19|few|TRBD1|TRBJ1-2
CASSNNRDRVTYGDGYTF
TGTGCCAGTAGTAACAACCGGGACAGGGTTACCTATGGCGATGGCTACACCTTC
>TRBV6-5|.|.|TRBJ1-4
CASKVDFNNEKLFF
TGTGCCAGCAAAGTGGACTTTAATAATGAAAAACTGTTTTTT
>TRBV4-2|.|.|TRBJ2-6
CASSQATGSGANVLTF
TGTGCCAGCAGCCAAGCTACGGGCTCTGGGGCCAACGTCCTGACTTTC
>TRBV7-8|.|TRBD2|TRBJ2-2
CASSLAGGTITGELFF
TGTGCCAGCAGCTTAGCGGGAGGGACCATCACCGGGGAGCTGTTTTTT
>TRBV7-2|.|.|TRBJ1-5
CASSYYHGAQHF
TGTGCCAGCAGCTATTACCACGGGGCCCAGCATTTT
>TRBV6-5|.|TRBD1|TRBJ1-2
CAILSRDSFYGYTF
TGTGCCATCCTCTCCCGGGACAGTTTCTATGGCTACACCTTC
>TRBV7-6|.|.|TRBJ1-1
CASSWDPGRLNTEAFF
TGTGCCAGCAGCTGGGACCCGGGCAGGTTGAACACTGAAGCTTTCTTT
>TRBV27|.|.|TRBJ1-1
CASSLSGLGGTEAFF
TGTGCCAGCAGTTTATCGGGGCTTGGGGGGACTGAAGCTTTCTTT
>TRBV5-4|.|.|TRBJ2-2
CASSSSQNTGELFF
TGTGCCAGCAGCTCCTCGCAGAACACCGGGGAGCTGTTTTTT
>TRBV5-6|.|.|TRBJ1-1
CASSFRVLNTEAFF
TGTGCCAGCAGCTTCAGGGTTCTGAACACTGAAGCTTTCTTT
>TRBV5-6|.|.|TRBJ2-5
CASSLISFGMGPETQYF
TGTGCCAGCAGCTTGATTTCCTTCGGGATGGGCCCAGAGACCCAGTACTTC
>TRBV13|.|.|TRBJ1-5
CASSLTPYQPQHF
TGTGCCAGCAGCTTGACACCTTATCAGCCCCAGCATTTT
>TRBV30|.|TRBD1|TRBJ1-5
CAWTTGQGYSQPQHF
TGTGCCTGGACAACTGGACAGGGTTATAGTCAGCCCCAGCATTTT
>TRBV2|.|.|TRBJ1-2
CASSEGFFPRGHGYTF
TGTGCCAGCAGTGAAGGATTTTTTCCCAGAGGCCATGGCTACACCTTC
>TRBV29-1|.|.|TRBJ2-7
CSVEGGVIHEQYF
TGCAGCGTTGAAGGGGGCGTGATCCACGAGCAGTACTTC
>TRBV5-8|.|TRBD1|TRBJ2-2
CASSFRQGVTGELFF
TGTGCCAGCAGCTTCCGACAGGGGGTCACCGGGGAGCTGTTTTTT
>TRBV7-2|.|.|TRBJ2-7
CASSPGFSRHYEQYF
TGTGCCAGCAGCCCAGGCTTTTCCCGCCACTACGAGCAGTACTTC
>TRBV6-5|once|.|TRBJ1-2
CASRDSGFGNGYTF
TGTGCCAGCAGGGACAGCGGATTTGGGAATGGCTACACCTTC
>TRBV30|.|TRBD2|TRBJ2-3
CAWSPMLAVDTQYF
TGTGCCTGGAGCCCAATGCTAGCGGTGGATACGCAGTATTTT
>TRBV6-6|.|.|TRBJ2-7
CASGSSESYEQYF
TGTGCCAGCGGGTCTAGCGAGTCCTACGAGCAGTACTTC
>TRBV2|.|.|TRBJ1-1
CASRRGGMNTEAFF
TGTGCCAGCAGGCGGGGGGGCATGAACACTGAAGCTTTCTTT
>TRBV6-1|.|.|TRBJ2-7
CASSERGAGDEQYF
TGTGCCAGCAGTGAAAGAGGGGCCGGGGACGAGCAGTACTTC
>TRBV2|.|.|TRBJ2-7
CASSEAQAGSDYEQYF
TGTGCCAGCAGTGAAGCGCAGGCAGGGTCTGACTACGAGCAGTACTTC
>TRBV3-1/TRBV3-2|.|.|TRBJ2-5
CASSQAQGRETQYF
TGTGCCAGCAGCCAAGCCCAGGGTCGTGAGACCCAGTACTTC
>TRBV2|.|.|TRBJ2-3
CAGRAREASITDTQYF
TGTGCCGGCAGGGCCCGGGAAGCTTCGATCACAGATACGCAGTATTTT
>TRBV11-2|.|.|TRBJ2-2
CASSFRQGGTGELFF
TGTGCCAGCAGCTTTAGACAGGGAGGCACCGGGGAGCTGTTTTTT
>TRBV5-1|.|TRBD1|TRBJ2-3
CASSSGTGETDTQYF
TGCGCCAGCAGCTCCGGGACAGGGGAGACAGATACGCAGTATTTT
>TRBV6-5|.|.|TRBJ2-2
CASSRGVGDTGELFF
TGTGCCAGCAGCCGAGGGGTAGGGGACACCGGGGAGCTGTTTTTT
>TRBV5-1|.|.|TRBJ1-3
CASSLEARDGNTIYF
TGCGCCAGCAGCTTGGAGGCCAGGGACGGAAACACCATATATTTT
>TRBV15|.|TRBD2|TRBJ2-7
CATSPRTSALGEQYF
TGTGCCACCAGCCCCCGCACTAGCGCGCTTGGGGAGCAGTACTTC
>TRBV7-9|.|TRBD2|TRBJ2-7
CASSLARASGPYEQYF
TGTGCCAGCAGCTTAGCGAGGGCTAGCGGACCCTACGAGCAGTACTTC
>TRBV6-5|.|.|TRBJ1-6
CASSYSRQTNSPLHF
TGTGCCAGCAGTTACTCAAGGCAGACTAATTCACCCCTCCACTTT
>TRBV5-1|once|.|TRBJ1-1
CASSLHRIYRAGSTEAFF
TGCGCCAGCAGCTTGCATCGAATTTACAGGGCCGGGAGCACTGAAGCTTTCTTT
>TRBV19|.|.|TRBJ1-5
CASSLGHSVGGQPQHF
TGTGCCAGTAGTTTGGGACACTCGGTTGGGGGTCAGCCCCAGCATTTT